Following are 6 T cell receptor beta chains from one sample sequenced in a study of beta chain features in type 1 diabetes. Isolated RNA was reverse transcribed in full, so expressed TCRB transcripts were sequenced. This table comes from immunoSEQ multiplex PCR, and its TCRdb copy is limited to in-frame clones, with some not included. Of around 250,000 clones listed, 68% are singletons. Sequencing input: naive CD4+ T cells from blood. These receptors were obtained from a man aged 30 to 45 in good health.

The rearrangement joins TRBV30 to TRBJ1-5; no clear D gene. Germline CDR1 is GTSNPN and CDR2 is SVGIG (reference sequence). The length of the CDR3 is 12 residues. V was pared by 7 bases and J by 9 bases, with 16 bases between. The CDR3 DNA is TGTGCCTTCAAGGGTAAACCCAGGCCCCAGCATTTT. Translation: CAFKGKPRPQHF.

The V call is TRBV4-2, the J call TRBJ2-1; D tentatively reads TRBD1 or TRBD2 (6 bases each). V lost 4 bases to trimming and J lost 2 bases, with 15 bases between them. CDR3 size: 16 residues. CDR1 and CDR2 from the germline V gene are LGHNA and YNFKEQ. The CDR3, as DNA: TGTGCCAGCAGCCGACTAGGGGGTTTACCCTACAATGAGCAGTTCTTC. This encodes CASSRLGGLPYNEQFF.

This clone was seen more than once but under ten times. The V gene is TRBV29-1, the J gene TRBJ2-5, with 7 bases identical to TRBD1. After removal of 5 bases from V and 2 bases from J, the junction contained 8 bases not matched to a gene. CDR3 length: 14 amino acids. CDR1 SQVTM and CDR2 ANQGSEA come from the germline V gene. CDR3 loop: CSVSGQLLQETQYF. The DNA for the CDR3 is TGCAGCGTTTCGGGACAGCTTCTTCAAGAGACCCAGTACTTC.

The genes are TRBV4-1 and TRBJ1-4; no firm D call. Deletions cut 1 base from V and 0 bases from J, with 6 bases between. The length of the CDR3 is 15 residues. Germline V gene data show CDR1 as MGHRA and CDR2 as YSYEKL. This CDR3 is CASSQGVSTNEKLFF. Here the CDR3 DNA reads TGCGCCAGCAGCCAAGGCGTATCAACTAATGAAAAACTGTTTTTT.

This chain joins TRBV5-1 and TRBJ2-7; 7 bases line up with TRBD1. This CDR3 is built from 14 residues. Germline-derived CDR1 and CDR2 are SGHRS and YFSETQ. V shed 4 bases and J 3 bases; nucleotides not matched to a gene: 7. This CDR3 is CASSAWDSLYEQYF. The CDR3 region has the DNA TGCGCCAGCAGCGCCTGGGACAGCCTCTACGAGCAGTACTTC. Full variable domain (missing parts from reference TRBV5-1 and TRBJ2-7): KAGVTQTPRYLIKTRGQQVTLSCSPISGHRSVSWYQQTPGQGLQFLFEYFSETQRNKGNFPGRFSGRQFSNSRSEMNVSTLELGDSALYLCASSAWDSLYEQYFGPGTRLTVT.

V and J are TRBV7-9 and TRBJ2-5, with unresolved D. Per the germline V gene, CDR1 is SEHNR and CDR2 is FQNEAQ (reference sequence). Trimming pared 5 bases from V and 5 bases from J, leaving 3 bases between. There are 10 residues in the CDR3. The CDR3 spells CASSVETQYF. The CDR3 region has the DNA TGTGCCAGCAGCGTGGAGACCCAGTACTTC.